Below, one T cell receptor (beta chain) is given with its context. Its antigen remains unidentified. The data derive from a study of response to subunit inactivated influenza vaccine. General study points: Authors suggested seasonal influenza vaccinations each recruit few new T cells.

The germline V and J ends were trimmed by 6 bases and 12 bases, with 20 bases remaining between them. The CDR3 is made up of 13 amino acids. Germline loops: CDR1 MNHNS, CDR2 SASEGT. In TCRdb, the RT-PCR reads were re-called with MiXCR into one record per CDR3 protein. The table includes 750,000 to 850,000 distinct CDR3 sequences, around a sixth detected once. The receptor's source is a man in his fifties or sixties who received an inactivated influenza vaccine. The V call is TRBV6-1, the J call TRBJ1-1, with D perhaps matching TRBD1 (6 bases). The sample was PBMCs from blood, taken 4 to 6 days after vaccination. CDR3 nucleotide sequence: TGTGCCAGCAGGTCGGGACACCCCCTGGTTACTTTCTTT. Protein product: CASRSGHPLVTFF.